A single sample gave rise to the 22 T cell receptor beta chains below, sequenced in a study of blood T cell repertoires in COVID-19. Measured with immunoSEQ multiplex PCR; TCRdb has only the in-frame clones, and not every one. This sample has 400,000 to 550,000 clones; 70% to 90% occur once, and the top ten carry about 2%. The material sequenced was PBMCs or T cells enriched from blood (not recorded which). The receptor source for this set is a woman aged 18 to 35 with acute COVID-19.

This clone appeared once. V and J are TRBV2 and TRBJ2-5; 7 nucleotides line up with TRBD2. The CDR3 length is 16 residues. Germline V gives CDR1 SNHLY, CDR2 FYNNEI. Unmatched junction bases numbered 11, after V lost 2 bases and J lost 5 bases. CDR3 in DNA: TGTGCCAGCAGTGAAAGAGAGACTAGCCCCGCGGAGACCCAGTACTTC. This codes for CASSERETSPAETQYF.

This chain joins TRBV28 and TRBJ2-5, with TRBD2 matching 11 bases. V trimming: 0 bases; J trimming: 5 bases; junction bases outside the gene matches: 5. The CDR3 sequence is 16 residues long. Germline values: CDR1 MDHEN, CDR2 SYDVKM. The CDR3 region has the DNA TGTGCCAGCAGTTTATGGGGGACTAGCGGCTGGGAGACCCAGTACTTC. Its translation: CASSLWGTSGWETQYF.

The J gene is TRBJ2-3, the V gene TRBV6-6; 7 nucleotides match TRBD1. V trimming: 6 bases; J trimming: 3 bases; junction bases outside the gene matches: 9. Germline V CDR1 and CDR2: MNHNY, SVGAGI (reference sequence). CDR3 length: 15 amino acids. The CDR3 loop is CASRTWTGGTDTQYF. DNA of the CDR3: TGTGCCAGCAGAACTTGGACAGGTGGGACAGATACGCAGTATTTT.

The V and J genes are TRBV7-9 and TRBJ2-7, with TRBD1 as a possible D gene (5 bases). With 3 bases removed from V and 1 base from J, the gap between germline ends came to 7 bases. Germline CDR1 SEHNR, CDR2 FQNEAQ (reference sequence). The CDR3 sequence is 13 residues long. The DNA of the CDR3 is TGTGCCAGCAGCTTGCCAGGGTCCTACGAGCAGTACTTC. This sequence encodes CASSLPGSYEQYF.

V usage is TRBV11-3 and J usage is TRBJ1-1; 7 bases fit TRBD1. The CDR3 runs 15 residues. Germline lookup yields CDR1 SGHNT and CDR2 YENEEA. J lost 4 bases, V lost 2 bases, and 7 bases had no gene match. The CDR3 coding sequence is TGTGCCAGCAGCTTAAGGGGGCCCTCGGGCACTGAAGCTTTCTTT. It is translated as CASSLRGPSGTEAFF.

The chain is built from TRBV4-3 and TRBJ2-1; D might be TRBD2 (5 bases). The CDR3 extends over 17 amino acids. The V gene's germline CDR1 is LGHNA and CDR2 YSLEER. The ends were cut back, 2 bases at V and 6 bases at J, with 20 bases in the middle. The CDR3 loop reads CASSQQFLAGLGNEQFF. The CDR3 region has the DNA TGCGCCAGCAGCCAACAATTTCTAGCTGGTTTGGGCAATGAGCAGTTCTTC.

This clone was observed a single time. CDR3 sequence reads: CASSLDGTTNYGYTF. Here the CDR3 DNA reads TGTGCCAGCAGCTTAGATGGGACAACTAACTATGGCTACACCTTC. The chain employs TRBV11-2 and TRBJ1-2; perhaps TRBD1 as D (6 bases). Trimming cost V 0 bases and J 0 bases, with 8 bases left between them. From germline, CDR1 is SGHAT and CDR2 FQNNGV. CDR3 length: 15 residues.

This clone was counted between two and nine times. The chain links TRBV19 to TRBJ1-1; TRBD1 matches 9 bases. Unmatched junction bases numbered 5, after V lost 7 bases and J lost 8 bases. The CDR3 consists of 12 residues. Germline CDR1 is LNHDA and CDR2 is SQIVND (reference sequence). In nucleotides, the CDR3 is TGTGCCAGTAACAGGGGGCGCGGGGAAGCTTTCTTT. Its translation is CASNRGRGEAFF.

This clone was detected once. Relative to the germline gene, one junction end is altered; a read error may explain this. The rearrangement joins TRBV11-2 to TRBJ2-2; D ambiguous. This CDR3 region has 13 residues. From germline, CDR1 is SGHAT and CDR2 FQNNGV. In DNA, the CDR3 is TGTGCCAGCAGGAGTCCGAAGACCGGGGAGCTGTTTTTT. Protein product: CASRSPKTGELFF.

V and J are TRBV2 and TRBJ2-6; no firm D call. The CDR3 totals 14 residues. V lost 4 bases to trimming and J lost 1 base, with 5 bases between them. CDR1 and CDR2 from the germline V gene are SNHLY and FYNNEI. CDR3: CASSARSGANVLTF. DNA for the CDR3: TGTGCCAGCAGTGCGAGGTCTGGGGCCAACGTCCTGACTTTC.

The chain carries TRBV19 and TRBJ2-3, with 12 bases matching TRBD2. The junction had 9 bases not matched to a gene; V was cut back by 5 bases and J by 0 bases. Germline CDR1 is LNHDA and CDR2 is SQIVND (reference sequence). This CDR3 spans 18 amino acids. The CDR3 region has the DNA TGTGCCAGTAGTGGAGGACTAGCGGGGAGAACTAGCACAGATACGCAGTATTTT. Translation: CASSGGLAGRTSTDTQYF. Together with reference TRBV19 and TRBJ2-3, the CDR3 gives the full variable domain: DGGITQSPKYLFRKEGQNVTLSCEQNLNHDAMYWYRQDPGQGLRLIYYSQIVNDFQKGDIAEGYSVSREKKESFPLTVTSAQKNPTAFYLCASSGGLAGRTSTDTQYFGPGTRLTVL.

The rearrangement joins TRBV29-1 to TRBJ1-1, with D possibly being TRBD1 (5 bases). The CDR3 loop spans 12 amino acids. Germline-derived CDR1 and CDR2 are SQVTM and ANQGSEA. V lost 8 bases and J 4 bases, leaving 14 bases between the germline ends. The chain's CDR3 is CSIRKQGTEAFF. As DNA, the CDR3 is TGCAGCATTCGTAAGCAGGGCACTGAAGCTTTCTTT.

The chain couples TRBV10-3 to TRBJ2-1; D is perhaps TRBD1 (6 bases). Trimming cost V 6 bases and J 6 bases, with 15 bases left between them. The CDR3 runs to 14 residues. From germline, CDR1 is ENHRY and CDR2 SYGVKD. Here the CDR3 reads CAISQRAGVNEQFF. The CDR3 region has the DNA TGTGCCATCAGCCAACGGGCAGGGGTCAATGAGCAGTTCTTC.

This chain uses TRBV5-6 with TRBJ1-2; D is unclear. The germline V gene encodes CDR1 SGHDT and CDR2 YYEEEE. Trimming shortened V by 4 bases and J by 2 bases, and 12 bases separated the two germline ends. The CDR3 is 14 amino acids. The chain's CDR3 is CASSIPGRNYGYTF. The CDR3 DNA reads TGTGCCAGCAGCATACCGGGTCGCAACTATGGCTACACCTTC.

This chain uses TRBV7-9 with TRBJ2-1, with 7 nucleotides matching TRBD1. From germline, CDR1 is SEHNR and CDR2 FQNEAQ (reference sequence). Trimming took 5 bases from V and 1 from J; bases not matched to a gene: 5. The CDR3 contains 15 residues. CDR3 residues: CASSPDRASYNEQFF. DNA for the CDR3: TGTGCCAGCAGCCCCGACAGGGCGTCCTACAATGAGCAGTTCTTC.

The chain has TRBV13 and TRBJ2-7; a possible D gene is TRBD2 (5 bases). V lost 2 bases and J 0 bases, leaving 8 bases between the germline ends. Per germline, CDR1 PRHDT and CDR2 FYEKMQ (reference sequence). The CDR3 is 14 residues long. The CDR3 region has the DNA TGTGCCAGCAGCTTAAGGGAGAGCTCCTACGAGCAGTACTTC. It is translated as CASSLRESSYEQYF.

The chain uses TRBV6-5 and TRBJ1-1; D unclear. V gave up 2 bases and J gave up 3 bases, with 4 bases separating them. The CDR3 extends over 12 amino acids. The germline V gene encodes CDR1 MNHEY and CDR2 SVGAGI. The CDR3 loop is CASSYRDTEAFF. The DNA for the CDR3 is TGTGCCAGCAGTTACCGAGACACTGAAGCTTTCTTT.

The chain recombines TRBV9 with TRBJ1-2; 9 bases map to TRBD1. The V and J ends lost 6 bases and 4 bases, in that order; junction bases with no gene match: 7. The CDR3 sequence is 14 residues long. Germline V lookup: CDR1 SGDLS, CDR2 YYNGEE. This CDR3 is CASNRQGESYGYTF. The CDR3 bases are TGTGCCAGCAATAGACAGGGGGAATCCTATGGCTACACCTTC.

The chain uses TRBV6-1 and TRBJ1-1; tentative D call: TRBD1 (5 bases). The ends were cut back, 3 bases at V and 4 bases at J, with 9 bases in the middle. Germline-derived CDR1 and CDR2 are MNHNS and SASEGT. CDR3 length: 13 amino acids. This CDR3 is CASSDTGSTEAFF. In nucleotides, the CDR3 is TGTGCCAGCAGTGATACAGGTAGCACTGAAGCTTTCTTT.

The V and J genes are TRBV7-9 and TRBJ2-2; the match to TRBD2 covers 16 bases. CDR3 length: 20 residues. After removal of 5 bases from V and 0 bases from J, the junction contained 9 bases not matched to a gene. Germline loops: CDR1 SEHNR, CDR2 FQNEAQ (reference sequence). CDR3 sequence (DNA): TGTGCCAGCAGCACCCTTCCGGGACTAGCGGGAGGGACGAACACCGGGGAGCTGTTTTTT. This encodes CASSTLPGLAGGTNTGELFF.

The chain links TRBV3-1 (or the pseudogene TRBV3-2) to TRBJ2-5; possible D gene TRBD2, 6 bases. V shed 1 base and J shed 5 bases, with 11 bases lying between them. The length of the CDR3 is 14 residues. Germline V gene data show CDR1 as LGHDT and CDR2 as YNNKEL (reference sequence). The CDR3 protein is CASSQARRGETQYF. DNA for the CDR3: TGTGCCAGCAGCCAAGCCCGGAGGGGTGAGACCCAGTACTTC.

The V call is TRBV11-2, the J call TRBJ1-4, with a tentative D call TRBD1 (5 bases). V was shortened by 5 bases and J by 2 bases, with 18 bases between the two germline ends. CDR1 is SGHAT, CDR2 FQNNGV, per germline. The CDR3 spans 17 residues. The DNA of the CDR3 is TGTGCCAGCAGCGCTCTCATAGACAGTTTGACTAATGAAAAACTGTTTTTT. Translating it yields CASSALIDSLTNEKLFF. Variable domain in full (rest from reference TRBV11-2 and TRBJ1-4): EAGVAQSPRYKIIEKRQSVAFWCNPISGHATLYWYQQILGQGPKLLIQFQNNGVVDDSQLPKDRFSAERLKGVDSTLKIQPAKLEDSAVYLCASSALIDSLTNEKLFFGSGTQLSVL.